This T cell receptor (beta chain) was retrieved from a study of blood T cell repertoires in COVID-19. The protocol was immunoSEQ multiplex PCR, while the TCRdb copy is restricted to in-frame clones and leaves out a portion. The sample has a few hundred thousand clones; roughly 85% are singletons. Germline V gene sequence: CDR1 SNHLY, CDR2 FYNNEI. V was clipped by 9 bases and J by 6 bases; unmatched bases: 8. The CDR3 runs 14 residues. This TCR derives from a woman aged 25 to 39 who had recovered from COVID-19. The gene calls are TRBV2 and TRBJ1-6; 7 bases map to TRBD1. The sequencing sample was made of PBMCs or T cells enriched from blood (not recorded which). CDR3 in DNA: TGTGCCAGTCGAAGGGACAGTTTTAATTCACCCCTCCACTTT. Translating it yields CASRRDSFNSPLHF.